One and the same sample provided the 26 T cell receptor beta chains below, sequenced in a study of PD-1 blockade in mismatch repair-deficient tumors. Measured with immunoSEQ multiplex PCR; TCRdb has only the in-frame clones, and not every one. The data show 100,000 or so clones, about four fifths seen once. This specimen was peripheral blood, taken roughly eight months after starting pembrolizumab. These receptors all stem from an adult with mismatch repair-deficient cancer.

Only a few counts were recorded for this clone. The rearrangement joins TRBV28 to TRBJ2-7; D is ambiguous. CDR1 MDHEN and CDR2 SYDVKM come from the germline V gene. The length of the CDR3 is 10 residues. Trimming took off 6 bases at V and 7 bases at J, with 7 bases between the two ends. The CDR3 spells CASRSGEQYF. Written as DNA, the CDR3 is TGTGCCAGCAGGTCTGGGGAGCAGTACTTC.

V usage is TRBV12-5 and J usage is TRBJ1-1; D not certain. V lost 4 bases and J lost 1, with 4 bases in between. Germline CDR1 reads LGHNT; CDR2 reads FRNRAP. The CDR3 spans 12 residues. The CDR3 loop reads CASGSANTEAFF. CDR3 DNA sequence: TGTGCTAGTGGTTCAGCGAACACTGAAGCTTTCTTT.

The CDR3 DNA reads as TGTGCCAGCAGGTGGACTAGCGGGATCTACAATGAGCAGTTCTTC. Amino acids: CASRWTSGIYNEQFF. The J gene is TRBJ2-1, the V gene TRBV11-2; 12 bases match TRBD2. V shed 6 bases, J shed 3 bases, and the junction held 3 bases outside the gene matches. This CDR3 comprises 15 residues. CDR1 is SGHAT and CDR2 is FQNNGV in the germline V gene.

The chain carries TRBV19 and TRBJ1-5; 9 bases line up with TRBD1. Unmatched junction bases numbered 10, after V lost 6 bases and J lost 7 bases. The V gene's germline CDR1 is LNHDA and CDR2 SQIVND (reference sequence). The CDR3 is 15 amino acids. The chain's CDR3 is CASSPNTGGGQPQHF. CDR3 DNA sequence: TGTGCCAGTAGCCCCAACACAGGGGGCGGGCAGCCCCAGCATTTT.

This clone appeared a single time. The chain couples TRBV5-8 to TRBJ2-1; 7 bases map to TRBD1. In germline, CDR1 is SGHTS, CDR2 YDEGEE. The length of the CDR3 is 15 residues. Trimming cost V 7 bases and J 4 bases; bases outside gene matches: 11. CDR3 bases: TGTGCCAGCGTACCGTCGGGACAGTCTTACAATGAGCAGTTCTTC. This codes for CASVPSGQSYNEQFF.

The chain uses TRBV5-1 and TRBJ2-5; TRBD2 matches at 8 bases. The V gene's germline CDR1 is SGHRS and CDR2 YFSETQ. The CDR3 extends over 15 amino acids. The J segment lost 4 bases and the V segment lost 4 bases, leaving 9 bases of the junction unmatched. Written as DNA, the CDR3 is TGCGCCAGCAGCCTGGAAGCGGGAGTGGGAGAGACCCAGTACTTC. It translates to CASSLEAGVGETQYF.

The chain has TRBV27 and TRBJ1-4, with D unclear. Per germline, CDR1 MNHEY and CDR2 SMNVEV (reference sequence). The CDR3 length is 15 residues. Deletions cut 5 bases from V and 0 bases from J, with 10 bases between. CDR3 amino acids: CASSALDSTNEKLFF. The CDR3 nucleotides read TGTGCCAGCAGTGCCTTAGATTCAACTAATGAAAAACTGTTTTTT.

This rearrangement joins TRBV5-6 to TRBJ2-5, with TRBD2 matching over 9 bases. The CDR3 sequence is 14 residues long. J was trimmed by 5 bases and V by 5 bases; bases with no gene match: 7. Germline lookup yields CDR1 SGHDT and CDR2 YYEEEE. The CDR3 coding sequence is TGTGCCAGCAGTCATAGCGGGAGAGGGGAGACCCAGTACTTC. Its translation is CASSHSGRGETQYF. Full variable domain (rest looked up from reference TRBV5-6 and TRBJ2-5): DAGVTQSPTHLIKTRGQQVTLRCSPKSGHDTVSWYQQALGQGPQFIFQYYEEEERQRGNFPDRFSGHQFPNYSSELNVNALLLGDSALYLCASSHSGRGETQYFGPGTRLLVL.

V and J are TRBV13 and TRBJ2-2; D tentatively fits TRBD1 or TRBD2 (5 bases each). The germline V gene encodes CDR1 PRHDT and CDR2 FYEKMQ (reference sequence). Between the trimmed V and J ends, which lost 1 base and 5 bases, there was a span of 14 bases. CDR3 length: 16 residues. CDR3 protein: CASSLASGRGTGELFF. The DNA of the CDR3 is TGTGCCAGCAGCTTAGCGTCAGGGAGAGGGACCGGGGAGCTGTTTTTT.

This rearrangement joins TRBV2 to TRBJ1-1; D uncertain. The CDR3 has 9 residues. The germline V gene encodes CDR1 SNHLY and CDR2 FYNNEI. V was pared by 5 bases and J by 11 bases, with 6 bases between. CDR3 amino acids: CASSSRAFF. DNA of the CDR3: TGTGCCAGCAGTTCTAGGGCTTTCTTT.

This clone was counted a few times. The chain uses TRBV30 and TRBJ1-2, with 8 bases fitting TRBD1. V lost 4 bases, J lost 3 bases, and 7 bases stayed unmatched. The CDR3 is made up of 14 amino acids. Germline V gives CDR1 GTSNPN, CDR2 SVGIG (reference sequence). Here the CDR3 reads CAWNPSRGHYGYTF. The CDR3 nucleotides are TGTGCCTGGAATCCTTCCAGGGGGCACTATGGCTACACCTTC.

This chain connects TRBV7-6 to TRBJ2-7; 7 bases match TRBD1. The germline CDR1 and CDR2 sequences are SGHVS and FNYEAQ. The V gene end was trimmed by 5 bases and the J gene end by 3 bases; junction bases not matched to a gene: 1. CDR3 length equals 12 residues. The CDR3, as DNA: TGTGCCAGCAGCCGACAGGGCTACGAGCAGTACTTC. This gives the protein CASSRQGYEQYF.

The rearrangement links TRBV7-8 to TRBJ2-6, with D unresolved. With 0 bases removed from V and 1 base from J, the gap between germline ends came to 4 bases. The germline V gene encodes CDR1 SGHVS and CDR2 FQNEAQ. The CDR3 length is 15 residues. The DNA of the CDR3 is TGTGCCAGCAGCTTAGCAGGGTCTGGGGCCAACGTCCTGACTTTC. Encoded protein: CASSLAGSGANVLTF.

The chain employs TRBV7-2 and TRBJ2-1, with D perhaps TRBD2 (5 bases). The CDR3 is 16 amino acids. The germline V gene has CDR1 SGHTA and CDR2 FQGNSA. The V gene lost 5 bases and the J gene lost 0 bases, with 14 bases spanning the gap. This chain's CDR3 is CASSPRSGISYNEQFF. The CDR3 nucleotides read TGTGCCAGCAGCCCGCGGAGCGGTATCTCCTACAATGAGCAGTTCTTC.

V usage is TRBV13 and J usage is TRBJ1-2; D gene ambiguous. V was trimmed by 3 bases and J by 2 bases, leaving 10 bases between them. CDR1 and CDR2 from the germline V gene are PRHDT and FYEKMQ (reference sequence). CDR3 length: 14 residues. The CDR3 loop is CASSFGGNNYGYTF. CDR3 bases: TGTGCCAGCAGCTTCGGAGGGAACAACTATGGCTACACCTTC.

The chain is built from TRBV18 and TRBJ2-5; D is possibly TRBD2 (6 bases). V lost 6 bases and J 5 bases, leaving 25 bases between the germline ends. The CDR3 is 17 residues long. Germline V gives CDR1 KGHSH, CDR2 LQKENI. The CDR3 nucleotides are TGTGCCAGCTCTCGACTATACCGGGAGAGGGCTGTGGAGACCCAGTACTTC. Amino acid sequence: CASSRLYRERAVETQYF. The full variable domain, completed using reference TRBV18 and TRBJ2-5, is NAGVMQNPRHLVRRRGQEARLRCSPMKGHSHVYWYRQLPEEGLKFMVYLQKENIIDESGMPKERFSAEFPKEGPSILRIQQVVRGDSAAYFCASSRLYRERAVETQYFGPGTRLLVL.

The chain employs TRBV7-6 and TRBJ2-2; D gene unclear. The germline V gene encodes CDR1 SGHVS and CDR2 FNYEAQ. V gave up 2 bases and J gave up 6 bases, with 4 bases separating them. This CDR3 is 12 amino acids long. Here the CDR3 reads CASSLSPGELFF. The CDR3 DNA reads TGTGCCAGCAGCTTATCCCCCGGGGAGCTGTTTTTT.

This clone has more than one count but fewer than ten. The CDR3 DNA follows: TGTGCCAGCAGTCTTGGGGTAGGAGACTCCTACGAGCAGTACTTC. This gives the protein CASSLGVGDSYEQYF. The genes are TRBV27 and TRBJ2-7; D uncertain. V lost 5 bases and J 0 bases, leaving 14 bases between the germline ends. Germline CDR1 is MNHEY and CDR2 is SMNVEV (reference sequence). The CDR3 totals 15 residues.

The V call is TRBV5-1, the J call TRBJ2-5; 7 bases fit TRBD2. The germline V gene has CDR1 SGHRS and CDR2 YFSETQ. This CDR3 contains 14 residues. Unmatched junction bases numbered 10, after V lost 6 bases and J lost 5 bases. The CDR3 loop reads CASKGREGLETQYF. For the CDR3, the DNA is TGCGCCAGCAAGGGGAGGGAGGGCCTGGAGACCCAGTACTTC.

The CDR3 DNA follows: TGCAGTGCTACTCGAGATCATGAGCAGTTCTTC. Protein product: CSATRDHEQFF. The rearrangement links TRBV20-1 to TRBJ2-1; no firm D call. Trimming removed 4 bases at V and 8 bases at J, with 9 bases between. This CDR3 has 11 residues. Germline-derived CDR1 and CDR2 are DFQATT and SNEGSKA (reference sequence).

The V and J genes are TRBV19 and TRBJ1-2, with no clear D. This CDR3 contains 15 residues. Deletions cut 0 bases from V and 8 bases from J, with 16 bases between. Germline V gives CDR1 LNHDA, CDR2 SQIVND (reference sequence). As DNA, the CDR3 is TGTGCCAGTAGTATAGATCTACGCGATCGGGAAGGCTACACCTTC. Its translation is CASSIDLRDREGYTF.

CDR3 protein: CASSLPQITDTQYF. CDR3 DNA: TGTGCCAGCAGCCTACCCCAAATCACAGATACGCAGTATTTT. The chain links TRBV9 to TRBJ2-3; no firm D call. Germline loops: CDR1 SGDLS, CDR2 YYNGEE. This CDR3 contains 14 residues. Trimming shortened V by 4 bases and J by 2 bases, and 11 bases separated the two germline ends.

This chain joins TRBV7-2 and TRBJ2-7; D call uncertain. The germline CDR1 and CDR2 sequences are SGHTA and FQGNSA. The germline V and J ends were trimmed by 4 bases and 6 bases, with 22 bases remaining between them. The CDR3 is made up of 16 amino acids. CDR3 nucleotide sequence: TGTGCCAGCAGCTATGTCAGAGTCCAAGGCCTAAGCGAGCAGTACTTC. This codes for CASSYVRVQGLSEQYF.

This clone is a singleton in its sample. V gene TRBV5-8 combines with J gene TRBJ2-3; D perhaps matches TRBD2 (6 bases). Germline-derived CDR1 and CDR2 are SGHTS and YDEGEE. The CDR3 runs to 16 residues. V was pared by 4 bases and J by 5 bases, with 20 bases between. CDR3 coding DNA: TGTGCCAGCAGCACAAATACCGGGAGCCGTTTAGATACGCAGTATTTT. Translating it yields CASSTNTGSRLDTQYF.

A single count supports this clone. V usage is TRBV9 and J usage is TRBJ1-1; D possibly corresponds to TRBD1 (6 bases). The germline V gene encodes CDR1 SGDLS and CDR2 YYNGEE. The CDR3 is 16 residues long. V was cut by 4 bases and J by 4 bases, with 20 bases left in between. In DNA form, the CDR3 reads TGTGCCAGCAGCCCCCGAGTTGGGGGCGGAATCACTGAAGCTTTCTTT. Translation: CASSPRVGGGITEAFF.

The rearrangement links TRBV29-1 to TRBJ1-3; 9 nucleotides line up with TRBD1. The V gene's germline CDR1 is SQVTM and CDR2 ANQGSEA. V dropped 4 bases and J dropped 4; count of bases not matched to a gene: 8. The CDR3 is 15 residues long. The CDR3 DNA reads TGCAGCGTTGGGTCAGGACAGGGGTACGGAAACACCATATATTTT. Protein sequence: CSVGSGQGYGNTIYF.